The 27 T cell receptor beta chains reported below all come from one sample, sequenced in a study of shared clonotypes between healthy human individuals. Assay: immunoSEQ multiplex PCR; the TCRdb copy retains only in-frame clones and omits some. This sample has roughly 500,000 clones, with 76% found just once. The sample consisted of PBMCs. These receptors all stem from a woman aged 40 to 50 in good health. Some clones in this sample may be carry-over from other donors' samples.

A note on this clone: It is likely a read error: a sequence one base away is far more abundant. The chain uses TRBV28 and TRBJ1-1, with TRBD1 matching 7 bases. The CDR3 consists of 14 residues. Germline V lookup: CDR1 MDHEN, CDR2 SYDVKM. Trimming cost V 8 bases and J 2 bases; bases outside gene matches: 8. CDR3 protein: CASGVGQTNTEAFF. The CDR3 DNA reads as TGTGCCAGCGGGGTGGGACAGACCAACACTGAAGCTTTCTTT.

The J gene is TRBJ1-2, the V gene TRBV7-9, with 9 positions matching TRBD1. The CDR3 totals 14 residues. J was trimmed by 6 bases and V by 4 bases; bases with no gene match: 6. Germline V gives CDR1 SEHNR, CDR2 FQNEAQ (reference sequence). In DNA, the CDR3 is TGTGCCAGCAGCTCCGGGACAGGGTTTCATGGCTACACCTTC. Translation gives CASSSGTGFHGYTF. Combining the CDR3 with reference TRBV7-9 and TRBJ1-2 gives the whole variable domain DTGVSQNPRHKITKRGQNVTFRCDPISEHNRLYWYRQTLGQGPEFLTYFQNEAQLEKSRLLSDRFSAERPKGSFSTLEIQRTEQGDSAMYLCASSSGTGFHGYTFGSGTRLTVV.

In the case of this clone: A far larger clone is just one base off, so this is likely a read error. Other DNA sequences in this sample translate to the same CDR3. The chain is built from TRBV5-1 and TRBJ1-5; 7 bases map to TRBD1. This CDR3 contains 18 residues. Germline CDR1 SGHRS, CDR2 YFSETQ. After removal of 4 bases from V and 0 bases from J, the junction contained 13 bases not matched to a gene. CDR3 in DNA: TGCGCCAGCAGCCCGACAGTAGGGGGCGCGAGTAGCAATCAGCCCCAGCATTTT. Its protein is CASSPTVGGASSNQPQHF. Together with reference TRBV5-1 and TRBJ1-5, the CDR3 gives the full variable domain: KAGVTQTPRYLIKTRGQQVTLSCSPISGHRSVSWYQQTPGQGLQFLFEYFSETQRNKGNFPGRFSGRQFSNSRSEMNVSTLELGDSALYLCASSPTVGGASSNQPQHFGDGTRLSIL.

This sequence joins TRBV7-3 and TRBJ2-1; TRBD1 agrees at 7 bases. The CDR3 runs to 14 residues. The germline V gene encodes CDR1 SGHTA and CDR2 FQGTGA. The J segment lost 7 bases and the V segment lost 6 bases, leaving 9 bases of the junction unmatched. The CDR3 DNA is TGTGCCAGCAGGACCACGGGACAGTCTAATGAGCAGTTCTTC. It translates to CASRTTGQSNEQFF.

The rearrangement uses TRBV10-3 and TRBJ2-6; no reliable D call. Per germline, CDR1 ENHRY and CDR2 SYGVKD. Trimming left V 11 bases short and J 0 bases short, with 8 bases between. This CDR3 contains 13 residues. The CDR3 region has the DNA TGTGCCGTCGCAATCTCTGGGGCCAACGTCCTGACTTTC. Its translation is CAVAISGANVLTF.

Comment on this clone: Other DNA sequences from this sample encode an identical CDR3 as well. The J gene is TRBJ2-5, the V gene TRBV20-1; D gene uncertain. Germline lookup yields CDR1 DFQATT and CDR2 SNEGSKA (reference sequence). The CDR3 contains 11 residues. V lost 6 bases and J 1 base, leaving 6 bases between the germline ends. In nucleotides, the CDR3 is TGCAGTGCAAGCCCCCAAGAGACCCAGTACTTC. Amino acid sequence: CSASPQETQYF.

This clone showed up many times. Other DNA sequences from this sample encode an identical CDR3 as well. The chain combines TRBV5-1 with TRBJ1-4, with 8 nucleotides matching TRBD1. The germline V gene has CDR1 SGHRS and CDR2 YFSETQ. The CDR3 runs to 14 residues. Trimming cost V 4 bases and J 8 bases; bases outside gene matches: 7. The CDR3: CASSADREGEKLFF. For the CDR3, the DNA is TGCGCCAGCAGCGCGGACAGGGAGGGGGAAAAACTGTTTTTT.

This chain links TRBV27 with TRBJ1-4, with 8 nucleotides matching TRBD1. CDR1 is MNHEY, CDR2 SMNVEV, per germline (reference sequence). CDR3 length equals 14 residues. V dropped 3 bases and J dropped 7; count of bases not matched to a gene: 4. CDR3: CASSFQGAGEKLFF. CDR3 DNA: TGTGCCAGCAGTTTCCAGGGGGCGGGTGAAAAACTGTTTTTT.

Worth noting for this clone: A far larger clone differs by one base, so this is likely a read error. Other nucleotide sequences from this sample produce the same CDR3. The chain recombines TRBV7-9 with TRBJ2-4; D might be TRBD1 (6 bases). V was trimmed by 5 bases and J by 7 bases, leaving 12 bases between them. This CDR3 contains 13 residues. CDR1 and CDR2 (germline): SEHNR, FQNEAQ (reference sequence). DNA of the CDR3: TGTGCCAGCAGCAACGACAGGTCTAACATTCAGTACTTC. As protein: CASSNDRSNIQYF.

At least ten counts were recorded for this clone. The rearrangement links TRBV5-4 to TRBJ2-7; TRBD1 matches at 9 bases. This CDR3 spans 15 amino acids. Losses at the gene ends were 3 bases for V and 4 bases for J; bases not matched to a gene: 8. Germline V gene data show CDR1 as SGHNT and CDR2 as YYREEE (reference sequence). The chain's CDR3 is CASSWGQGGLYEQYF. The CDR3, as DNA: TGTGCCAGCAGCTGGGGACAGGGTGGCTTATACGAGCAGTACTTC.

The chain uses TRBV5-1 and TRBJ2-2, with 8 nucleotides matching TRBD1. Per the germline V gene, CDR1 is SGHRS and CDR2 is YFSETQ. The CDR3 contains 17 residues. The trim removed 2 bases at V and 3 bases at J, leaving 9 bases unmatched. CDR3 region: CASSFSPRGPYTGELFF. CDR3 in DNA: TGCGCCAGCAGCTTTTCCCCCAGGGGGCCGTACACCGGGGAGCTGTTTTTT.

The chain has TRBV18 and TRBJ2-5; the D is unclear. The assigned J gene may be wrong: the sequence end matches TRBJ2-7 better. CDR1 KGHSH and CDR2 LQKENI come from the germline V gene. CDR3 size: 13 residues. DNA for the CDR3: TGTGCCAGCTCACCACTCGGCCCCTACGAGCAGTACTTC. Translating it yields CASSPLGPYEQYF.

V usage is TRBV2 and J usage is TRBJ2-6; 10 bases fit TRBD1. The germline CDR1 and CDR2 sequences are SNHLY and FYNNEI. This CDR3 region has 17 residues. The V segment lost 7 bases and the J segment 3 bases; nucleotides outside the gene matches: 9. The CDR3 spells CASISGQGLYGANVLTF. The CDR3 nucleotides read TGTGCCAGCATATCGGGACAGGGGTTATATGGGGCCAACGTCCTGACTTTC.

The chain is built from TRBV5-6 and TRBJ2-3; D could derive from TRBD1 or TRBD2 (6 bases each). V was pared by 4 bases and J by 2 bases, with 23 bases between. The CDR3 extends over 18 amino acids. Germline V gene data show CDR1 as SGHDT and CDR2 as YYEEEE. Here the CDR3 reads CASSTPGAVSRATDTQYF. The CDR3 region has the DNA TGTGCCAGCAGCACGCCGGGGGCGGTGAGCAGGGCCACAGATACGCAGTATTTT. Variable domain in full (rest from reference TRBV5-6 and TRBJ2-3): DAGVTQSPTHLIKTRGQQVTLRCSPKSGHDTVSWYQQALGQGPQFIFQYYEEEERQRGNFPDRFSGHQFPNYSSELNVNALLLGDSALYLCASSTPGAVSRATDTQYFGPGTRLTVL.

This chain joins TRBV29-1 and TRBJ2-4, with a tentative D call TRBD1 (5 bases). Looked up from germline, CDR1 is SQVTM and CDR2 is ANQGSEA. Trimming removed 0 bases from V and 9 bases from J, with 6 bases in between. The CDR3 loop spans 11 amino acids. CDR3 sequence reads: CSVEDQGIQYF. The CDR3 DNA sequence: TGCAGCGTTGAAGATCAGGGCATTCAGTACTTC.

The V call is TRBV5-5, the J call TRBJ2-7, with D tentatively TRBD1 (7 bases). V was pared by 2 bases and J by 4 bases, with 13 bases between. The germline V gene encodes CDR1 SGHKS and CDR2 YYEKEE (reference sequence). The CDR3 contains 14 residues. The CDR3: CASSFPGGQYEQYF. Written as DNA, the CDR3 is TGTGCCAGCAGCTTCCCCGGGGGACAGTACGAGCAGTACTTC.

In the case of this clone: A far larger clone is just one base off, so this is likely a read error. V is TRBV4-3 and J is TRBJ2-6, with D possibly TRBD2 on 5 matching bases. The length of the CDR3 is 16 residues. V was shortened by 0 bases and J by 4 bases, with 10 bases between the two germline ends. CDR1 is LGHNA and CDR2 is YSLEER in the germline V gene. CDR3 loop: CASSQDLGSGANVLTF. The CDR3, as DNA: TGCGCCAGCAGCCAAGATCTAGGGAGCGGGGCCAACGTCCTGACTTTC.

The V and J genes are TRBV18 and TRBJ1-1, with TRBD1 matching 7 bases. This CDR3 comprises 16 residues. With 1 base clipped from V and 10 bases from J, the junction kept 15 bases outside the gene matches. Germline assignment: CDR1 KGHSH and CDR2 LQKENI. This CDR3 reads CASSPRGGLLQLVAFF. Written as DNA, the CDR3 is TGTGCCAGCTCACCACGAGGGGGCCTACTCCAACTTGTAGCTTTCTTT. The full variable domain, completed using reference TRBV18 and TRBJ1-1, is NAGVMQNPRHLVRRRGQEARLRCSPMKGHSHVYWYRQLPEEGLKFMVYLQKENIIDESGMPKERFSAEFPKEGPSILRIQQVVRGDSAAYFCASSPRGGLLQLVAFFGQGTRLTVV.

The table lists this clone with a few counts. The chain is built from TRBV27 and TRBJ2-5; D uncertain. CDR1 and CDR2 (germline): MNHEY, SMNVEV (reference sequence). The CDR3 extends over 14 amino acids. Deletions cut 4 bases from V and 4 bases from J, with 13 bases between. The CDR3 DNA reads as TGTGCCAGCAGTTCGACCCCCGGCGGAGAGACCCAGTACTTC. This encodes CASSSTPGGETQYF.

This sequence joins TRBV7-9 and TRBJ2-1, with a possible D match to TRBD1 (6 bases). Trimming shortened V by 3 bases and J by 5 bases, and 8 bases separated the two germline ends. The germline V gene encodes CDR1 SEHNR and CDR2 FQNEAQ (reference sequence). The CDR3 totals 13 residues. The CDR3 loop is CASSFRGDNEQFF. In DNA form, the CDR3 reads TGTGCCAGCAGCTTCAGGGGCGACAATGAGCAGTTCTTC. The full variable domain, in which reference TRBV7-9 and TRBJ2-1 provide the parts outside the CDR3, is DTGVSQNPRHKITKRGQNVTFRCDPISEHNRLYWYRQTLGQGPEFLTYFQNEAQLEKSRLLSDRFSAERPKGSFSTLEIQRTEQGDSAMYLCASSFRGDNEQFFGPGTRLTVL.

This chain joins TRBV5-4 and TRBJ2-1; 9 positions match TRBD2. The germline V gene encodes CDR1 SGHNT and CDR2 YYREEE (reference sequence). The CDR3 is 15 amino acids. Germline trimming cut 5 bases from V and 6 bases from J; bases unmatched to any gene: 9. Written as DNA, the CDR3 is TGTGCCAGCAGGTGGGGTAGCGGGAGTACCAATGAGCAGTTCTTC. Its translation is CASRWGSGSTNEQFF. The whole variable domain, remainder taken from reference TRBV5-4 and TRBJ2-1, is ETGVTQSPTHLIKTRGQQVTLRCSSQSGHNTVSWYQQALGQGPQFIFQYYREEENGRGNFPPRFSGLQFPNYSSELNVNALELDDSALYLCASRWGSGSTNEQFFGPGTRLTVL.

This clone appeared once. The chain is built from TRBV11-1 and TRBJ2-1, with 9 bases identical to TRBD2. The CDR3 runs to 16 residues. The J segment lost 4 bases and the V segment lost 3 bases, leaving 7 bases of the junction unmatched. Germline CDR1 SGHAT, CDR2 FQDESV (reference sequence). The CDR3 region has the DNA TGTGCCAGCAGCTTTGGCCTAGCGGGACCATACAATGAGCAGTTCTTC. Translated, it gives CASSFGLAGPYNEQFF. The complete variable domain, with remaining parts taken from reference TRBV11-1 and TRBJ2-1, reads EAEVAQSPRYKITEKSQAVAFWCDPISGHATLYWYRQILGQGPELLVQFQDESVVDDSQLPKDRFSAERLKGVDSTLKIQPAELGDSAMYLCASSFGLAGPYNEQFFGPGTRLTVL.

The V gene is TRBV5-5, the J gene TRBJ2-5, with D perhaps matching TRBD1 or TRBD2 (6 bases each). The CDR3 runs 17 residues. The germline V gene encodes CDR1 SGHKS and CDR2 YYEKEE (reference sequence). Trimming shortened V by 0 bases and J by 2 bases, and 17 bases separated the two germline ends. CDR3 nucleotides: TGTGCCAGCAGCTTGGCTGGTAGCGGAGGGGGTCAAGAGACCCAGTACTTC. This translates into CASSLAGSGGGQETQYF.

This clone was counted once. The gene calls are TRBV6-5 and TRBJ1-2; 8 nucleotides agree with TRBD1. V trimming: 6 bases; J trimming: 7 bases; junction bases outside the gene matches: 4. The length of the CDR3 is 12 residues. Looked up from germline, CDR1 is MNHEY and CDR2 is SVGAGI. As DNA, the CDR3 is TGTGCCAGCAGAAGACAGGGGAGTGGCTACACCTTC. Its protein is CASRRQGSGYTF.

V and J are TRBV7-6 and TRBJ2-7; 7 bases map to TRBD2. Germline lookup yields CDR1 SGHVS and CDR2 FNYEAQ. This CDR3 contains 15 residues. V was pared by 1 base and J by 0 bases, with 3 bases of the junction left unmatched. The CDR3 is CASSLGGSGSYEQYF. The CDR3 DNA reads as TGTGCCAGCAGCTTAGGCGGGAGTGGCTCCTACGAGCAGTACTTC.

The J gene is TRBJ1-1, the V gene TRBV27; D is possibly TRBD1 (6 bases). V lost 5 bases and J lost 4, with 26 bases in between. Germline V lookup: CDR1 MNHEY, CDR2 SMNVEV (reference sequence). The CDR3 length is 18 residues. CDR3 residues: CASSPPTGLMLRVTEAFF. CDR3 nucleotide sequence: TGTGCCAGCAGTCCCCCGACAGGTTTGATGTTGCGGGTCACTGAAGCTTTCTTT.

The chain is built from TRBV7-3 and TRBJ2-2; D unclear. V lost 2 bases, J lost 1 base, and 8 bases lay in between. The CDR3 loop spans 15 amino acids. Looked up from germline, CDR1 is SGHTA and CDR2 is FQGTGA. CDR3 region: CASSLYPGNTGELFF. For the CDR3, the DNA is TGTGCCAGCAGCTTATATCCAGGGAACACCGGGGAGCTGTTTTTT.